This T cell receptor beta chain appears in the sequencing data of a study of CD8 T cells in ankylosing spondylitis. Study conclusions and caveats: The authors reported significant enrichment of disease-linked clones in matched ankylosing spondylitis synovial fluid.

TCRdb reprocessed the 5' RACE reads via MiXCR and lists one record per CDR3 protein. The data contain 130,000 to 150,000 distinct CDR3 sequences, 7% to 9% of them singletons. This CDR3 spans 15 amino acids. Looked up from germline, CDR1 is SGHRS and CDR2 is YFSETQ. The junction had 7 bases not matched to a gene; V was cut back by 4 bases and J by 2 bases. As to this clonotype: The antigen is undetermined.

The receptor was derived from a male donor with ankylosing spondylitis. Sequencing was done on a sample of synovial fluid, either unsorted or a sorted T cell fraction (not recorded which). V gene TRBV5-1 combines with J gene TRBJ2-7; TRBD1 matches at 9 bases. CDR3 nucleotide sequence: TGCGCCAGCAGCCGGCCGGGACAGGGTCCCTACGAGCAGTACTTC. Its protein product is CASSRPGQGPYEQYF.